This T cell receptor beta chain was captured by sequencing in a study of OX40 agonist ivuxolimab in advanced cancers. About the study: Across the patients, intravenous ivuxolimab was delivered every 2 weeks at 0.01 to 10 mg/kg.

Some clones are missing from TCRdb's copy, which holds only in-frame ones; the method was immunoSEQ multiplex PCR. This sample has 100,000 to 150,000 clones, with 92% found just once. Trimming cost V 9 bases and J 6 bases, with 12 bases left between them. The CDR3 has 12 amino acids. Per the germline V gene, CDR1 is MNHNY and CDR2 is SVGAGI (reference sequence). The sequence came from an adult with an advanced solid tumor such as melanoma, head and neck, liver or kidney cancer. This material consisted of CD4+ or CD8+ T cells sorted from blood, taken in a trial of the OX40 agonist ivuxolimab. The chain carries TRBV6-6 and TRBJ1-5; D unclear. DNA for the CDR3: TGTGCCAGTGTAGAGGGTGCTCAGCCCCAGCATTTT. Protein product: CASVEGAQPQHF.